The present TCR beta chain was sequenced within a study of metastatic and nonmetastatic thyroid tumors. The wider study: Both malignant and benign thyroid patients supplied peripheral blood and tumor or nodule tissue samples, across which the repertoires of these patients were then compared. Study-wide points: Compared with benign nodules, malignant thyroid tumors were reported to have significantly higher TCR beta diversity in both blood and tumor.

In the original analysis: Building a distant-metastasis classifier for papillary thyroid cancer drew on CDR3 differences across clinicopathological groups. TCRdb reassembled clones from the PCR reads with MiXCR. TCRdb, not the authors, supplied the V and J calls. Of 50,000 to 65,000 clones listed, roughly 4.1% are singletons. Germline CDR1 reads LGHDT; CDR2 reads YNNKEL (reference sequence). V shed 3 bases, J shed 7 bases, and the junction held 11 bases outside the gene matches. The length of the CDR3 is 16 residues. This clone was recorded many times. The antigen is not known. Thyroid surgery was preceded by no treatment in any patient.

The source of this sequence is a female donor with papillary thyroid cancer or a benign thyroid nodule (not recorded which). Some clones in this sample may be carry-over from other donors' samples. Sequences were obtained from blood. The chain combines TRBV3-1 with TRBJ1-2; 10 positions match TRBD1. CDR3 in amino acids: CASSHRTPGQGTGYTF. The DNA of the CDR3 is TGTGCCAGCAGCCACAGGACCCCGGGACAGGGGACTGGCTACACCTTC. Full variable domain (missing parts from reference TRBV3-1 and TRBJ1-2): DTAVSQTPKYLVTQMGNDKSIKCEQNLGHDTMYWYKQDSKKFLKIMFSYNNKELIINETVPNRFSPKSPDKAHLNLHINSLELGDSAVYFCASSHRTPGQGTGYTFGSGTRLTVV.